The T cell receptor beta chain under discussion was sequenced for a study of shared clonotypes between healthy human individuals. Deep-level settings were used for running the assay. Clones were sequenced by immunoSEQ multiplex PCR, and TCRdb holds only the in-frame ones, with some missing. In the table there are around 2.1 million clones, nearly 97% of which are singletons. Study-wide points: It was only blood that was sampled, and tissue repertoires likely differ. There were few donors, and this limited the genetic and exposure-history diversity represented. Naive subsets generally exceeded memory subsets in estimated richness.

This clone occurred once. The antigen remains undetermined. Between the trimmed V and J ends, which lost 4 bases and 2 bases, there was a span of 15 bases. The CDR3 consists of 15 residues. Germline V gives CDR1 SGHNT, CDR2 YYREEE (reference sequence). Specimen: naive CD4+ T cells sorted from blood. Indicated subset: CD45RA+ positively selected. The chain links TRBV5-4 to TRBJ1-2, with D hard to call. This clonotype originated in a man between 18 and 29 years old in good health. The chain's CDR3 is CASSQRTELNYGYTF. In DNA form, the CDR3 reads TGTGCCAGCAGCCAGAGGACCGAATTAAACTATGGCTACACCTTC.